Listed here are 26 T cell receptor beta chains from one sample, sequenced in a study of T cells after yellow fever vaccination. TCRdb passed the 5' RACE reads through MiXCR, listing each CDR3 protein once. The sample lists about 160,000 distinct CDR3 sequences, almost 7% occurring once. The sample was CD4+ T cells sorted from PBMCs, taken around 5 days after the first yellow fever vaccination. Source of these receptors: a man between 18 and 35 years old who received the YFV17D yellow fever vaccine.

The table lists this clonotype with many counts. CDR3 nucleotides: TGTGCCATCAGTGAAGCCGGGACAGGGAACACCGGGGAGCTGTTTTTT. It specifies CAISEAGTGNTGELFF. The rearrangement links TRBV10-3 to TRBJ2-2, with TRBD1 matching 8 bases. The CDR3 spans 16 residues. The junction had 4 bases not matched to a gene; V was cut back by 3 bases and J by 1 base. Germline CDR1 ENHRY, CDR2 SYGVKD.

This rearrangement joins TRBV7-8 to TRBJ2-3; 10 bases are shared with TRBD1. V dropped 5 bases and J dropped 3; count of bases not matched to a gene: 8. The CDR3 is 16 residues long. CDR1 and CDR2 (germline): SGHVS, FQNEAQ. DNA of the CDR3: TGTGCCAGCAGCCCCAGGACAGGGGGTACGACAGATACGCAGTATTTT. Residues: CASSPRTGGTTDTQYF.

A remark on this clonotype: This may stem from a read error, because a much larger clone lies one nucleotide away. V and J are TRBV10-1 and TRBJ2-3, with TRBD1 identical over 9 bases. The CDR3 runs 18 residues. CDR1 and CDR2 from the germline V gene are WNHNN and SYGVQD (reference sequence). J was trimmed by 4 bases and V by 4 bases; bases with no gene match: 15. This CDR3 reads CASSGLPPGQGGADTQYF. The DNA for the CDR3 is TGCGCCAGCAGTGGGCTTCCCCCGGGACAGGGAGGAGCAGATACGCAGTATTTT.

This clonotype was observed a few times. The V and J genes are TRBV20-1 and TRBJ2-1; D remains ambiguous. V lost 4 bases and J lost 7, with 8 bases in between. The CDR3 loop spans 11 amino acids. Germline lookup yields CDR1 DFQATT and CDR2 SNEGSKA (reference sequence). The CDR3 region is CSAKPRNEQFF. The CDR3 coding sequence is TGCAGTGCTAAGCCACGTAATGAGCAGTTCTTC.

This clonotype has a count of ten or more. The chain couples TRBV2 to TRBJ2-1, with 9 positions matching TRBD2. Unmatched junction bases numbered 7, after V lost 7 bases and J lost 6 bases. This CDR3 is 14 amino acids long. The germline CDR1 and CDR2 sequences are SNHLY and FYNNEI. In nucleotides, the CDR3 is TGTGCCAGCACAGGCGGGGGGGCCGGCAATGAGCAGTTCTTC. This gives the protein CASTGGGAGNEQFF.

V and J are TRBV5-4 and TRBJ2-3; TRBD1 matches 8 bases. J gave up 2 bases and V 0 bases, and 2 bases lay outside the gene matches. CDR3 length equals 15 residues. CDR1 and CDR2 (germline): SGHNT, YYREEE (reference sequence). The CDR3 coding sequence is TGTGCCAGCAGCTTGGTGGACAGGGACACAGATACGCAGTATTTT. Translating gives CASSLVDRDTDTQYF. Filled out from reference TRBV5-4 and TRBJ2-3, the complete variable domain reads ETGVTQSPTHLIKTRGQQVTLRCSSQSGHNTVSWYQQALGQGPQFIFQYYREEENGRGNFPPRFSGLQFPNYSSELNVNALELDDSALYLCASSLVDRDTDTQYFGPGTRLTVL.

In its sample, this clonotype was seen many times. The chain has TRBV20-1 and TRBJ1-5; D is possibly TRBD1 (6 bases). The ends were cut back, 3 bases at V and 6 bases at J, with 12 bases in the middle. This CDR3 is 13 amino acids long. Per germline, CDR1 DFQATT and CDR2 SNEGSKA (reference sequence). The CDR3 DNA reads TGCAGTGCTAGCTGGGGGCTCGGTCAGCCCCAGCATTTT. As protein: CSASWGLGQPQHF.

This clonotype has more than one count but fewer than ten. This rearrangement joins TRBV19 to TRBJ2-1; 11 bases fit TRBD1. There are 16 residues in the CDR3. Germline V lookup: CDR1 LNHDA, CDR2 SQIVND (reference sequence). Trimming took 0 bases from V and 8 from J; bases not matched to a gene: 6. CDR3 amino acids: CASSIDPRDRGDEQFF. The CDR3, as DNA: TGTGCCAGTAGTATAGATCCCCGGGACAGGGGGGATGAGCAGTTCTTC.

This chain joins TRBV7-2 and TRBJ1-6, with 10 bases matching TRBD1. V was clipped by 2 bases and J by 8 bases; unmatched bases: 6. Germline CDR1 is SGHTA and CDR2 is FQGNSA. The CDR3 consists of 16 residues. The CDR3 DNA reads as TGTGCCAGCAGCTTATGGGGCGGGACAGGGGATTCACCCCTCCACTTT. Translating it yields CASSLWGGTGDSPLHF.

Many counts were recorded for this clonotype. The gene calls are TRBV9 and TRBJ2-3; no reliable D call. Germline CDR1 SGDLS, CDR2 YYNGEE. The CDR3 is 14 residues long. Trimming pared 0 bases from V and 1 base from J, leaving 6 bases between. In DNA, the CDR3 is TGTGCCAGCAGCGTAGCTACCCGCACAGATACGCAGTATTTT. It encodes CASSVATRTDTQYF.

This clonotype was detected many times. The chain couples TRBV6-6 to TRBJ1-5; no firm D call. The CDR3 runs 13 residues. Trimming took 4 bases from V and 10 from J, leaving 14 bases between them. Germline V gene lookup returns CDR1 MNHNY and CDR2 SVGAGI (reference sequence). The CDR3 nucleotides are TGTGCCAGCAGTTTGGGCCGAACGGACCCCCAGCATTTT. Amino acid sequence: CASSLGRTDPQHF.

This clonotype was counted at least ten times. The chain recombines TRBV7-2 with TRBJ2-1; TRBD2 matches 9 bases. V shed 1 base and J 3 bases; nucleotides not matched to a gene: 7. Looked up from germline, CDR1 is SGHTA and CDR2 is FQGNSA. CDR3 length: 17 residues. The CDR3 DNA follows: TGTGCCAGCAGCTTAGGATTAGCTAGCGGGGTCTACAATGAGCAGTTCTTC. The encoded protein is CASSLGLASGVYNEQFF.

This clonotype was picked up many times. The rearrangement uses TRBV5-1 and TRBJ2-5; D gene ambiguous. CDR3 length equals 11 residues. V was shortened by 0 bases and J by 7 bases, with 4 bases between the two germline ends. Germline-derived CDR1 and CDR2 are SGHRS and YFSETQ. The CDR3 bases are TGCGCCAGCAGCTTGGAGCGGACCCAGTACTTC. This encodes CASSLERTQYF.

This clonotype has at least ten counts. CDR3 in DNA: TGTGCCAGCAGCTTAACAGGCCCCCAAGAGACCCAGTACTTC. It is translated as CASSLTGPQETQYF. The V call is TRBV7-2, the J call TRBJ2-5; a possible D gene is TRBD1 (5 bases). CDR1 is SGHTA and CDR2 is FQGNSA in the germline V gene. V lost 2 bases, J lost 1 base, and 8 bases lay in between. The CDR3 totals 14 residues. Based on the CDR3 plus reference TRBV7-2 and TRBJ2-5, the full variable domain is GAGVSQSPSNKVTEKGKDVELRCDPISGHTALYWYRQSLGQGLEFLIYFQGNSAPDKSGLPSDRFSAERTGGSVSTLTIQRTQQEDSAVYLCASSLTGPQETQYFGPGTRLLVL.

The chain is built from TRBV5-1 and TRBJ2-5, with D hard to call. V lost 4 bases and J 5 bases, leaving 6 bases between the germline ends. The CDR3 spans 11 residues. Germline V gene sequence: CDR1 SGHRS, CDR2 YFSETQ. The CDR3, as DNA: TGCGCCAGCAGCACGGAGGAGACCCAGTACTTC. This codes for CASSTEETQYF.

This clonotype appeared many times. The rearrangement links TRBV3-1 to TRBJ1-4, with D possibly being TRBD1 (5 bases). The CDR3 is 13 residues long. From germline, CDR1 is LGHDT and CDR2 YNNKEL (reference sequence). V dropped 3 bases and J dropped 7 bases, with 9 bases sitting between them. In DNA, the CDR3 is TGTGCCAGCAGCCAGGGGGGGGTTGAAAAACTGTTTTTT. Translating it yields CASSQGGVEKLFF.

This clonotype was seen more than once but under ten times. The rearrangement uses TRBV6-2 or TRBV6-3 and TRBJ1-2; D is unclear. The CDR3 extends over 13 amino acids. The germline gives CDR1 MNHEY, CDR2 SVGEGT. The V and J ends lost 7 bases and 4 bases respectively, with 13 bases between them. The CDR3 reads CASKTNGPYGYTF. The CDR3 coding sequence is TGTGCCAGCAAGACAAATGGGCCCTATGGCTACACCTTC.

Ten or more counts support this clonotype. This rearrangement joins TRBV7-2 to TRBJ1-4, with 8 bases aligning to TRBD1. The length of the CDR3 is 15 residues. In germline, CDR1 is SGHTA, CDR2 FQGNSA. The V and J ends lost 3 bases and 7 bases, in that order; junction bases with no gene match: 7. The CDR3 nucleotides read TGTGCCAGCAGCTTCAAACAGGGGGACGGTGAAAAACTGTTTTTT. Protein: CASSFKQGDGEKLFF.

V is TRBV30 and J is TRBJ2-3; no clear D. The germline gives CDR1 GTSNPN, CDR2 SVGIG (reference sequence). The V end lost 0 bases, the J end lost 2 bases, and 6 bases lay between the germline ends. This CDR3 region has 13 residues. This CDR3 is CAWSVMVTDTQYF. CDR3 nucleotide sequence: TGTGCCTGGAGTGTTATGGTCACAGATACGCAGTATTTT.

The table lists this clonotype with many counts. The chain links TRBV20-1 to TRBJ1-1; a weak D match, TRBD1 (6 bases). V was cut by 3 bases and J by 1 base, with 12 bases left in between. The CDR3 consists of 14 residues. Germline V gene lookup returns CDR1 DFQATT and CDR2 SNEGSKA (reference sequence). CDR3 in DNA: TGCAGTGCTAGGAGGGGGGCAACGAACACTGAAGCTTTCTTT. Residues: CSARRGATNTEAFF.

This clonotype was detected ten times or more. The rearrangement uses TRBV5-1 and TRBJ2-3; TRBD2 matches at 8 bases. The germline CDR1 and CDR2 sequences are SGHRS and YFSETQ. CDR3 length: 16 amino acids. Trimming at V came to 0 bases and at J to 0 bases, leaving 3 bases not matched to a gene. In DNA, the CDR3 is TGCGCCAGCAGCTTGGCCATAGCGGGAAGCACAGATACGCAGTATTTT. As protein: CASSLAIAGSTDTQYF.

The sample holds a few counts of this clonotype. The chain joins TRBV7-6 to TRBJ2-1; unclear D gene. Germline V lookup: CDR1 SGHVS, CDR2 FNYEAQ. The CDR3 spans 15 residues. The ends were cut back, 4 bases at V and 6 bases at J, with 16 bases in the middle. CDR3 sequence reads: CASSSRTLPLNEQFF. CDR3 DNA: TGTGCCAGCAGCTCCCGGACCCTACCGCTCAATGAGCAGTTCTTC.

In its sample, this clonotype was seen many times. The V and J genes are TRBV7-9 and TRBJ2-1; D may be TRBD2 (6 bases). CDR1 and CDR2 (germline): SEHNR, FQNEAQ (reference sequence). Trimming pared 8 bases from V and 4 bases from J, leaving 21 bases between. The CDR3 sequence is 16 residues long. CDR3 residues: CASSLRGSPLYNEQFF. In DNA, the CDR3 is TGTGCCAGCTCCCTTCGGGGGAGCCCTCTTTACAATGAGCAGTTCTTC.

The V and J genes are TRBV6-1 and TRBJ2-7; 9 bases agree with TRBD1. V shed 6 bases and J 6 bases; nucleotides not matched to a gene: 6. The CDR3 consists of 13 residues. From germline, CDR1 is MNHNS and CDR2 SASEGT. CDR3: CASSWTGVGEQYF. The DNA of the CDR3 is TGTGCCAGCAGCTGGACAGGGGTAGGCGAGCAGTACTTC.

This clonotype was seen ten or more times. This chain connects TRBV7-2 to TRBJ2-5; possibly TRBD2 for D (6 bases). The CDR3 loop spans 15 amino acids. Germline V gives CDR1 SGHTA, CDR2 FQGNSA. Between the trimmed V and J ends, which lost 5 bases and 4 bases, there was a span of 17 bases. CDR3 nucleotide sequence: TGTGCCAGCAGCCCGCTAATGGGGGGTTTAGAGACCCAGTACTTC. This sequence encodes CASSPLMGGLETQYF.

The V gene is TRBV10-3, the J gene TRBJ2-3; D is uncertain. Germline lookup yields CDR1 ENHRY and CDR2 SYGVKD. This CDR3 comprises 12 residues. V lost 2 bases, J lost 8 bases, and 8 bases lay in between. Here the CDR3 DNA reads TGTGCCATCAGTGAGGGAGCCGGTACGCAGTATTTT. Protein sequence: CAISEGAGTQYF.